The subject of this entry is one TCR beta chain. This entry belongs to a study of technical replicates of blood from a handful of donors. Here immunoSEQ multiplex PCR was the method, and the copy in TCRdb shows in-frame clones only, minus some. This sample has about 100,000 clones, with 90% to 97% found just once. The sequence was collected from a human donor in good health. Sequencing was done on a sample of T cells isolated from PBMCs.

The CDR3 sequence is CASHGWGQGGKLFF. The CDR3 DNA sequence: TGTGCCAGTCATGGTTGGGGACAGGGTGGAAAACTGTTTTTT. The V call is TRBV27, the J call TRBJ1-4; 9 bases map to TRBD1. V dropped 9 bases and J dropped 10; count of bases not matched to a gene: 12. The CDR3 consists of 14 residues. CDR1 and CDR2 (germline): MNHEY, SMNVEV (reference sequence).